This paragraph reports one T cell receptor beta chain. An end of the junction differs from the germline gene, which may be a read error. These data come from a study of siplizumab effects on memory and regulatory T cells. Some clones are missing from TCRdb's copy, which holds only in-frame ones; the method was immunoSEQ multiplex PCR. The sample has 95,000 to 130,000 clones, around 94% seen once. Specimen: non-Treg CD4+ T cells sorted from blood. This receptor was taken from a human donor in good health.

CDR3 coding DNA: TGTACCAGTAGCTTAATAGGGGCTAATGAGCAGTTCTTC. Amino acids: CTSSLIGANEQFF. V is TRBV7-8 and J is TRBJ2-1; D perhaps matches TRBD1 (5 bases). CDR1 SGHVS and CDR2 FQNEAQ come from the germline V gene. CDR3 length: 13 amino acids.